The T cell receptor (beta chain) under discussion was sequenced for a study of metastatic and nonmetastatic thyroid tumors. The study, taken as a whole, reports: Malignant thyroid tumors reportedly exceeded benign nodules significantly in TCR beta diversity, with the difference appearing in blood and tumor.

This clone was seen at least ten times. Its cognate antigen is unknown. A junction boundary mismatches the germline segment, possibly from a read error. All patients were untreated before thyroid surgery. TCRdb re-analyzed the PCR reads using MiXCR. The profile shows some 33,000 clones, more than 15% of them singletons. This CDR3 contains 14 residues. Germline assignment: CDR1 MNHNS and CDR2 SASEGT. The chain carries TRBV6-1 and TRBJ1-2; 7 nucleotides align to TRBD1. Sequencing was carried out using blood. The origin of this receptor is a female donor with papillary thyroid cancer or a benign thyroid nodule (not recorded which). Some clones in this sample may be carry-over from other donors' samples. CDR3 sequence: CASGEVAGGYGYTF. The CDR3 DNA reads TGTGCCAGCGGTGAAGTCGCAGGGGGCTATGGCTACACCTTC.